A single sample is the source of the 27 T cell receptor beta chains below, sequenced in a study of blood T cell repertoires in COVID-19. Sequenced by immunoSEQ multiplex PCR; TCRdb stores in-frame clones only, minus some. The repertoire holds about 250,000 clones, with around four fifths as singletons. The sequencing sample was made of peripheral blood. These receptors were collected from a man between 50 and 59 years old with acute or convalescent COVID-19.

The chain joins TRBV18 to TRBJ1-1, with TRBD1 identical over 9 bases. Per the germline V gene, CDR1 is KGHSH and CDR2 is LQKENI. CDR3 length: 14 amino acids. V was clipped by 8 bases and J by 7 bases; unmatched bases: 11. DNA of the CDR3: TGTGCCAGCAGCCCCAACAGGGGGCGAGGTGAAGCTTTCTTT. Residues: CASSPNRGRGEAFF.

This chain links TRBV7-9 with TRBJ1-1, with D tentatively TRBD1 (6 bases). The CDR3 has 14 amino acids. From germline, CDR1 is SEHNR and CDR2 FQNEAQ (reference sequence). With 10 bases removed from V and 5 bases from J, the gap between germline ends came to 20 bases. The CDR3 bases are TGTGCCACCGAGGAACAGGGCGGAGGTACTGAAGCTTTCTTT. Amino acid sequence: CATEEQGGGTEAFF.

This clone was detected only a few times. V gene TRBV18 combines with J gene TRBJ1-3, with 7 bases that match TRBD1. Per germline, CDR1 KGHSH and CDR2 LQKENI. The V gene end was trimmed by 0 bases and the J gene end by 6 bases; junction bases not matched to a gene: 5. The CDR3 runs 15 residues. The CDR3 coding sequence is TGTGCCAGCTCACCACCCCGGCAGGGGGAAAACACCATATATTTT. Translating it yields CASSPPRQGENTIYF.

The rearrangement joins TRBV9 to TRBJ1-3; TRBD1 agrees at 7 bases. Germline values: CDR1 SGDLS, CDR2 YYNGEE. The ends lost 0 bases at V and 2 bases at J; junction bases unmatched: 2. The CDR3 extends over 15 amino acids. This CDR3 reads CASSVDTGAGNTIYF. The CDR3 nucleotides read TGTGCCAGCAGCGTAGATACAGGGGCTGGAAACACCATATATTTT.

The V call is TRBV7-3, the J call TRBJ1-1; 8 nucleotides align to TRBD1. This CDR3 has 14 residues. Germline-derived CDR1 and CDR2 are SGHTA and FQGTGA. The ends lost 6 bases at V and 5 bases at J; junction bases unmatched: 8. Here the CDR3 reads CASSPDRGRTEAFF. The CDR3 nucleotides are TGTGCCAGCAGTCCCGACAGGGGAAGGACTGAAGCTTTCTTT.

CDR3 sequence (DNA): TGCGCCAGCAGCTTTCCGGGACAGGGGAGACACGAGCAGTACTTC. Translated, it gives CASSFPGQGRHEQYF. The J gene is TRBJ2-7, the V gene TRBV5-1, with TRBD1 identical over 10 bases. The germline V gene encodes CDR1 SGHRS and CDR2 YFSETQ. V lost 2 bases, J lost 5 bases, and 7 bases stayed unmatched. The CDR3 extends over 15 amino acids.

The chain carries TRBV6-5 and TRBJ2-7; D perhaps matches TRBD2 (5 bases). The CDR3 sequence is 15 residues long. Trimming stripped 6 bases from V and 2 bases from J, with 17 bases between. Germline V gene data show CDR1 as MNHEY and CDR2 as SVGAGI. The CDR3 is CASREGLQTAYEQYF. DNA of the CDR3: TGTGCCAGCAGAGAGGGCCTCCAAACCGCCTACGAGCAGTACTTC.

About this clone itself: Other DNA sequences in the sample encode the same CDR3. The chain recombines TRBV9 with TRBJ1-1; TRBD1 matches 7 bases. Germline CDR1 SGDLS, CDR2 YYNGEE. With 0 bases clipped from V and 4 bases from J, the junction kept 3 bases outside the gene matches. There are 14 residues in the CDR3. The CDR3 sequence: CASSVGTGPTEAFF. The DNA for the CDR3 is TGTGCCAGCAGCGTAGGGACAGGCCCCACTGAAGCTTTCTTT.

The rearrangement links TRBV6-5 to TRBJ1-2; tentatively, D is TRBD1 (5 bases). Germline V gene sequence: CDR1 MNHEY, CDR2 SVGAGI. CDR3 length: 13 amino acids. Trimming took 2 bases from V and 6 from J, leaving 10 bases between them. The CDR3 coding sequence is TGTGCCAGCAGTTACGGGAGGGGTGATGGCTACACCTTC. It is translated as CASSYGRGDGYTF.

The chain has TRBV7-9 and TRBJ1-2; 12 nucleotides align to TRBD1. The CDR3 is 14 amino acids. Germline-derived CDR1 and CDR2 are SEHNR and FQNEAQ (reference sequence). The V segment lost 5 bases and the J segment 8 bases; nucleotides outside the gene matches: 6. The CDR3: CASSRDRGLEGYTF. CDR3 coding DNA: TGTGCCAGCAGCCGGGACAGGGGGCTGGAAGGCTACACCTTC.

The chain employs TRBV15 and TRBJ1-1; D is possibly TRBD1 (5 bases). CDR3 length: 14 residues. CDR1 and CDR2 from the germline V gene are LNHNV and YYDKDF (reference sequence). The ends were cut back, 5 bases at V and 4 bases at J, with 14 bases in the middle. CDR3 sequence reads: CATSLDSRITEAFF. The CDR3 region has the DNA TGTGCCACCAGCTTAGACAGTCGTATCACTGAAGCTTTCTTT.

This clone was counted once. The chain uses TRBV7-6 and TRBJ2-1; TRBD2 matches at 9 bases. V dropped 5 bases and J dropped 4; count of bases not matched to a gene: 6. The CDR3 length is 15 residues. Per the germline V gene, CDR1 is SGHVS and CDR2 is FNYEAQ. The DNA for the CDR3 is TGTGCCAGCAGCCGTCCTAGCGGGGTGTACAATGAGCAGTTCTTC. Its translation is CASSRPSGVYNEQFF.

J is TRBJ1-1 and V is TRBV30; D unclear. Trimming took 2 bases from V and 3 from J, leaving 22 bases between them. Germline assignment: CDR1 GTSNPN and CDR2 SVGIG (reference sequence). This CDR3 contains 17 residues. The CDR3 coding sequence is TGTGCCTGGAGTTACCCCCAGAGGGTGCGGACGGACACTGAAGCTTTCTTT. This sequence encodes CAWSYPQRVRTDTEAFF.

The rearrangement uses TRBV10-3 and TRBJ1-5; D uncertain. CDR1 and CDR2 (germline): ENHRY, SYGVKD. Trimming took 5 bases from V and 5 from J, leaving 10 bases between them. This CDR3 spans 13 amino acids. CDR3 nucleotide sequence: TGTGCCATCAGTTCTAGGTTCCATCAGCCCCAGCATTTT. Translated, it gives CAISSRFHQPQHF.

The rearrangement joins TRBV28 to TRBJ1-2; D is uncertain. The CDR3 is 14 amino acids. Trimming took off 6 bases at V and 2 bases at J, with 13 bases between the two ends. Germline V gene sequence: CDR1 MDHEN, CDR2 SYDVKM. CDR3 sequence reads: CASRREGGNYGYTF. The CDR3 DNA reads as TGTGCCAGCAGACGCGAGGGAGGGAACTATGGCTACACCTTC.

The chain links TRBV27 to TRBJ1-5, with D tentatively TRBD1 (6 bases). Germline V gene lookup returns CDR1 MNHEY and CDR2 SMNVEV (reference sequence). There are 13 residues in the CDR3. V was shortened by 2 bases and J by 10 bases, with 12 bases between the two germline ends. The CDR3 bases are TGTGCCAGCAGTTTAGCAGGGGTGGAACCCCAGCATTTT. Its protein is CASSLAGVEPQHF.

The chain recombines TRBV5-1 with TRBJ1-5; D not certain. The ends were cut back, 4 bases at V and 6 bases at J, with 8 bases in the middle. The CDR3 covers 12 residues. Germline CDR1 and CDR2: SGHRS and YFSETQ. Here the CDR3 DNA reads TGCGCCAGCAGCGACGGGAGTCAGCCCCAGCATTTT. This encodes CASSDGSQPQHF.

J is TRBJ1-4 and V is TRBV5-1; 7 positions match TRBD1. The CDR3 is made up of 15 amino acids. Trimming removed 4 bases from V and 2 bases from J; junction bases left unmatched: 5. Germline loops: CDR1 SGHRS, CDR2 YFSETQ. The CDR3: CASSSTGETNEKLFF. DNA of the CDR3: TGCGCCAGCAGCAGTACAGGGGAGACTAATGAAAAACTGTTTTTT.

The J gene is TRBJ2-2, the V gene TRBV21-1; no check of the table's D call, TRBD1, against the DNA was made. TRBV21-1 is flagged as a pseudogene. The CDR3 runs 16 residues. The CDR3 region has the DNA TGTGCCAGCAGTACAGGGGACAATAGGGACACCGGGGAGCTGTTTTTT. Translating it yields CASSTGDNRDTGELFF.

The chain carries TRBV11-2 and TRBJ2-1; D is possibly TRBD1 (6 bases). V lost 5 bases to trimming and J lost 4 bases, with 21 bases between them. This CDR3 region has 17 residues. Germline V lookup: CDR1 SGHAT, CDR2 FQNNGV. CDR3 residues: CASSPSGAGAEYNEQFF. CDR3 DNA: TGTGCCAGCAGCCCCTCGGGCGCAGGGGCGGAGTACAATGAGCAGTTCTTC.

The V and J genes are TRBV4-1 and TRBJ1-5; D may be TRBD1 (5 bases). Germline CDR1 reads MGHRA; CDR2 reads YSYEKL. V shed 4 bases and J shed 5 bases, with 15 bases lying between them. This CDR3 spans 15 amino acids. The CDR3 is CASSPMSGFDQPQHF. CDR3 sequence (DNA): TGCGCCAGCAGCCCTATGTCAGGGTTCGATCAGCCCCAGCATTTT.

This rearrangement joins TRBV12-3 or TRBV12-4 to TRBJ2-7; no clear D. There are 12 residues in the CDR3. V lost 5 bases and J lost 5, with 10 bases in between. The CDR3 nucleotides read TGTGCCAGCAGTATGGGCCTGAACGAGCAGTACTTC. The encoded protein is CASSMGLNEQYF.

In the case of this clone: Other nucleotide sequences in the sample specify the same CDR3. The CDR3 here is CASSLGGGSYNEQFF. CDR3 DNA: TGCGCCAGCAGCTTGGGCGGGGGGTCCTACAATGAGCAGTTCTTC. V gene TRBV5-1 combines with J gene TRBJ2-1, with 8 bases identical to TRBD2. Germline CDR1 SGHRS, CDR2 YFSETQ. This CDR3 comprises 15 residues. V lost 0 bases, J lost 1 base, and 0 bases stayed unmatched.

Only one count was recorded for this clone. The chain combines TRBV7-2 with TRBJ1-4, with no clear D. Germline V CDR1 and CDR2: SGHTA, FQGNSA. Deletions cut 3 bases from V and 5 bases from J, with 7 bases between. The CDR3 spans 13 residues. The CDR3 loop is CASSFTVNEKLFF. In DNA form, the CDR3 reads TGTGCCAGCAGCTTTACAGTGAATGAAAAACTGTTTTTT.

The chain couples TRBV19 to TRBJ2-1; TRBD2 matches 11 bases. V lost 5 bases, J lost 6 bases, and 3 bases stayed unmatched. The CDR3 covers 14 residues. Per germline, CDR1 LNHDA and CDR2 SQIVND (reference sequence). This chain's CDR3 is CASSLAGGPNEQFF. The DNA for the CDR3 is TGTGCCAGTAGTTTAGCGGGAGGGCCCAATGAGCAGTTCTTC.

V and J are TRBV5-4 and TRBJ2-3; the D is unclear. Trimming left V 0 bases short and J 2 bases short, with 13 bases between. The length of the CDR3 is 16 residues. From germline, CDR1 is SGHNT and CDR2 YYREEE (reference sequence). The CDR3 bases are TGTGCCAGCAGCTTGGTTGGGCAGTACGACACAGATACGCAGTATTTT. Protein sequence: CASSLVGQYDTDTQYF.

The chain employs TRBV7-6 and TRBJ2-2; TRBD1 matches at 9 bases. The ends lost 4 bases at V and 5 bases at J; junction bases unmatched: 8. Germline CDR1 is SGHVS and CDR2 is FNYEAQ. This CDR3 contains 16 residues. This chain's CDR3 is CASSSYRGRSTGELFF. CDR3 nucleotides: TGTGCCAGCAGCTCTTACAGGGGGCGTTCAACCGGGGAGCTGTTTTTT.